What follows is one T cell receptor beta chain and its context. What it recognizes is unknown. V lost 0 bases and J lost 4, with 9 bases in between. This CDR3 spans 14 amino acids. Germline CDR1 SNHLY, CDR2 FYNNEI. 60 Vbeta and 13 Jbeta primers were used in PCR. Clones were sequenced by immunoSEQ multiplex PCR, and TCRdb holds only the in-frame ones, with some missing. This table holds around 90,000 clones, approximately 60% found once. The data are from a study of cytomegalovirus exposure and HLA in healthy donors. Findings and limits, study-wide: Later work found most CMV-associated TCR beta chains apparently HLA-restricted.

This TCR came from a boy aged 5-17 years in good health and CMV-seropositive. V gene TRBV2 combines with J gene TRBJ1-2; D is possibly TRBD1 (5 bases). Sequenced input: PBMCs. CDR3 sequence: CASSEATGFYGYTF. In DNA form, the CDR3 reads TGTGCCAGCAGTGAAGCAACAGGCTTCTATGGCTACACCTTC.